The 5 T cell receptor beta chains reported below all come from one sample, sequenced in a study of shared clonotypes between healthy human individuals. Clones were read by immunoSEQ multiplex PCR, and TCRdb kept only the in-frame ones, dropping some. The sample lists 1.4 million to 1.5 million clones; roughly 96% were seen once. The specimen was naive CD4+ T cells sorted from blood. Subset specified: CD45RA+ positively selected. The receptors derive from a man under 40 in good health.

The chain has TRBV5-1 and TRBJ1-2; TRBD1 matches at 9 bases. V lost 4 bases, J lost 8 bases, and 6 bases stayed unmatched. The CDR3 totals 13 residues. Germline assignment: CDR1 SGHRS and CDR2 YFSETQ. CDR3 nucleotide sequence: TGCGCCAGCAGCAGGGGACAGGGAGACGGCTACACCTTC. It encodes CASSRGQGDGYTF.

The chain couples TRBV18 to TRBJ2-7; D not resolved. The germline V gene has CDR1 KGHSH and CDR2 LQKENI. Trimming removed 0 bases from V and 5 bases from J, with 5 bases in between. CDR3 length: 12 residues. CDR3 coding DNA: TGTGCCAGCTCACCACCCGCGGACGAGCAGTACTTC. It yields the protein CASSPPADEQYF.

The rearrangement joins TRBV7-3 to TRBJ2-2, with TRBD2 matching 7 bases. The CDR3 covers 17 residues. Trimming took 4 bases from V and 6 from J; bases not matched to a gene: 14. Germline CDR1 and CDR2: SGHTA and FQGTGA. CDR3 sequence reads: CASSSNVGGSSSGELFF. The CDR3 DNA reads TGTGCCAGCAGCTCGAATGTGGGAGGGAGTAGCTCCGGGGAGCTGTTTTTT.

The chain has TRBV27 and TRBJ2-5; D may be TRBD1 or TRBD2 (5 bases each). V lost 3 bases and J 2 bases, leaving 13 bases between the germline ends. Germline CDR1 reads MNHEY; CDR2 reads SMNVEV (reference sequence). The CDR3 is 15 amino acids. CDR3 sequence reads: CASSFVGRSQETQYF. CDR3 DNA sequence: TGTGCCAGCAGTTTTGTGGGACGGAGTCAAGAGACCCAGTACTTC.

This chain uses TRBV7-2 with TRBJ2-2, with D possibly matching TRBD2 (5 bases). The CDR3 has 15 amino acids. Germline-derived CDR1 and CDR2 are SGHTA and FQGNSA. V lost 6 bases and J 1 base, leaving 12 bases between the germline ends. The CDR3 spells CASSLAWGNTGELFF. Here the CDR3 DNA reads TGTGCCAGCAGTCTAGCATGGGGGAACACCGGGGAGCTGTTTTTT.